This is a list of T cell receptor beta chains from one sample in a study of blood T cell repertoires in COVID-19. Method: immunoSEQ multiplex PCR; TCRdb's copy keeps in-frame clones and lacks some. The sample holds some 100,000 clones, roughly four fifths seen once. Sequencing was carried out using peripheral blood. Receptor source: a man aged 45-65 years with active or convalescent COVID-19. Both conserved end residues are part of each CDR3. D genes are given only for firm matches. A clone size is listed for some rows: how often the clone was seen (once, few, many), or a class if it is expanded.

J gene,D gene,clone size,V gene,CDR3 protein,CDR3 DNA
TRBJ2-5,.,.,TRBV10-1,CASSESGGTWETQYF,TGCGCCAGCAGTGAGTCAGGCGGGACGTGGGAGACCCAGTACTTC
TRBJ1-5,.,.,TRBV4-3,CASSQDPYQPQHF,TGCGCCAGCAGCCAAGATCCATATCAGCCCCAGCATTTT
TRBJ2-5,TRBD2,few,TRBV9,CASTSGGYQETQYF,TGTGCCAGCACCTCGGGGGGTTATCAAGAGACCCAGTACTTC
TRBJ1-4,.,.,TRBV28,CASRKTGATNEKLFF,TGTGCCAGCAGAAAAACAGGCGCAACTAATGAAAAACTGTTTTTT
TRBJ1-2,.,.,TRBV6-2/TRBV6-3,CASSSPPGHINYGYTF,TGTGCCAGCAGTTCACCTCCGGGACACATTAACTATGGCTACACCTTC
TRBJ1-2,TRBD1,.,TRBV11-2,CASSFTGGSPYGYTF,TGTGCCAGCAGTTTTACAGGGGGTTCTCCCTATGGCTACACCTTC
TRBJ1-1,.,.,TRBV19,CASSTNEGDTEAFF,TGTGCCAGTAGTACGAACGAGGGAGACACTGAAGCTTTCTTT
TRBJ1-2,.,.,TRBV19,CASSIVGRPYGYTF,TGTGCCAGTAGTATAGTTGGGCGCCCCTATGGCTACACCTTC
TRBJ2-3,TRBD2,.,TRBV3-1/TRBV3-2,CASSRTSGSTDTQYF,TGTGCCAGCAGCAGGACTAGCGGTAGCACAGATACGCAGTATTTT
TRBJ1-5,.,.,TRBV25-1,CASSESGFNQPQHF,TGTGCCAGCAGTGAATCGGGGTTCAATCAGCCCCAGCATTTT
TRBJ1-4,TRBD1,.,TRBV7-2,CASSPQTGVNEKLFF,TGTGCCAGCAGCCCCCAAACAGGGGTCAATGAAAAACTGTTTTTT
TRBJ2-5,TRBD2,once,TRBV2,CASTTSGGSQETQYF,TGTGCCAGCACGACTAGCGGGGGGTCCCAAGAGACCCAGTACTTC
TRBJ1-5,.,once,TRBV28,CASSLWRLNSNQPQHF,TGTGCCAGCAGTTTATGGCGGCTCAATAGCAATCAGCCCCAGCATTTT
TRBJ2-5,TRBD2,.,TRBV6-5,CASGAGTRQETQYF,TGTGCCAGCGGGGCCGGGACTAGACAAGAGACCCAGTACTTC
TRBJ2-1,.,.,TRBV6-5,CASSPTDNEQFF,TGTGCCAGCAGCCCGACAGACAATGAGCAGTTCTTC
TRBJ1-6,TRBD1,.,TRBV10-3,CAVTGGNSPLHF,TGTGCCGTGACAGGGGGGAATTCACCCCTCCACTTT
TRBJ2-1,.,.,TRBV6-2/TRBV6-3,CASSYFNQANEQFF,TGTGCCAGCAGTTACTTTAACCAGGCGAATGAGCAGTTCTTC
TRBJ1-1,TRBD1,.,TRBV30,CAWSHTGGTEAFF,TGTGCCTGGAGTCATACAGGGGGAACTGAAGCTTTCTTT
TRBJ2-1,.,once,TRBV4-3,CASSQVLGGEQFF,TGCGCCAGCAGCCAAGTTCTCGGGGGAGAGCAGTTCTTC
TRBJ1-5,.,.,TRBV19,CASGDDRINQPQHF,TGTGCCAGTGGGGATGACAGGATCAATCAGCCCCAGCATTTT
TRBJ1-4,.,.,TRBV30,CAWTYNEKLFF,TGTGCCTGGACTTATAATGAAAAACTGTTTTTT
TRBJ2-5,.,.,TRBV5-5,CASSPGLVQETQYF,TGTGCCAGCAGCCCGGGACTTGTACAAGAGACCCAGTACTTC
TRBJ1-1,TRBD1,.,TRBV6-6,CASGDRADSEAFF,TGTGCCAGCGGGGACAGGGCGGACTCTGAAGCTTTCTTT
TRBJ1-5,.,.,TRBV30,CAWSPYSNQPQHF,TGTGCCTGGAGTCCCTATAGCAATCAGCCCCAGCATTTT
TRBJ2-1,.,.,TRBV29-1,CSVARGQGGYYNEQFF,TGCAGCGTCGCTCGTGGTCAGGGAGGTTACTACAATGAGCAGTTCTTC
TRBJ1-2,.,.,TRBV28,CASNSPTAGRDYTF,TGTGCCAGCAATTCCCCAACCGCAGGGAGGGACTACACCTTC
TRBJ2-1,.,.,TRBV5-1,CASSQRLGAGYNEQFF,TGCGCCAGCAGCCAACGGTTGGGGGCCGGCTACAATGAGCAGTTCTTC
TRBJ1-4,TRBD1,once,TRBV18,CASSPGTGLNEKLFF,TGTGCCAGCTCACCCGGGACAGGCCTTAATGAAAAACTGTTTTTT